The following is a TCR beta chain sequence with its context. These data come from a study of cytomegalovirus exposure and HLA in healthy donors. This PCR relied on a set of 60 Vbeta primers and 13 Jbeta primers. Measured with immunoSEQ multiplex PCR; TCRdb has only the in-frame clones, and not every one. The sample includes 160,000 or so clones, about 88% of them seen just once. The CDR3 totals 17 residues. Germline loops: CDR1 SGHRS, CDR2 YFSETQ. J lost 1 base, V lost 5 bases, and 11 bases had no gene match. The chain combines TRBV5-1 with TRBJ2-3; 9 nucleotides line up with TRBD2. Specimen: PBMCs. This TCR was recovered from a woman in her late teens or twenties in good health and CMV-seronegative. As DNA, the CDR3 is TGCGCCAGCAGACGAAATAGCGGGAGAGGCGGCACAGATACGCAGTATTTT. Residues: CASRRNSGRGGTDTQYF.